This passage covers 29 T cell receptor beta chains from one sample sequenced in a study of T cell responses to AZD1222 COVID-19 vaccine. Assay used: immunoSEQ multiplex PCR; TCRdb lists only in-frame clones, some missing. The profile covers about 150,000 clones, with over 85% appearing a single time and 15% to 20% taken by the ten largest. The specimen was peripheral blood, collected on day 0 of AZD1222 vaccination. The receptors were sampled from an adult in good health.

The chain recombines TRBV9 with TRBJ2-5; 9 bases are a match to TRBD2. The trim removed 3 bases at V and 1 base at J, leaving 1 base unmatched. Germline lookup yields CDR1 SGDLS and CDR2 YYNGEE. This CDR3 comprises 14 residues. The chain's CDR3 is CASSARGGQETQYF. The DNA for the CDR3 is TGTGCCAGCAGCGCGCGGGGGGGCCAAGAGACCCAGTACTTC. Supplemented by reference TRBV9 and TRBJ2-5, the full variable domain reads DSGVTQTPKHLITATGQRVTLRCSPRSGDLSVYWYQQSLDQGLQFLIQYYNGEERAKGNILERFSAQQFPDLHSELNLSSLELGDSALYFCASSARGGQETQYFGPGTRLLVL.

CDR3 amino acids: CASNYGGAFNEKLFF. The CDR3 DNA reads as TGTGCCAGCAACTACGGGGGGGCGTTTAATGAAAAACTGTTTTTT. The gene calls are TRBV9 and TRBJ1-4, with D perhaps matching TRBD1 (6 bases). CDR3 length equals 15 residues. Germline CDR1 reads SGDLS; CDR2 reads YYNGEE. V was pared by 6 bases and J by 4 bases, with 16 bases between.

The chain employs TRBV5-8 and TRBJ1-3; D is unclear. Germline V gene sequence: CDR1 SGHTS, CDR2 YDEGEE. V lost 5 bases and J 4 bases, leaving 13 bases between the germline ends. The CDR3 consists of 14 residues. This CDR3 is CASRIRVAGNTIYF. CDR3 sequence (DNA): TGTGCCAGCAGAATAAGGGTAGCCGGAAACACCATATATTTT.

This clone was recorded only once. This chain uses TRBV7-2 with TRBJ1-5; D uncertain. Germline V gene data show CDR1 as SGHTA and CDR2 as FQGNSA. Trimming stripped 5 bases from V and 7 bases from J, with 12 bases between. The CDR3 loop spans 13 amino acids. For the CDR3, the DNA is TGTGCCAGCAGCCCCCGGACGTTACAGCCCCAGCATTTT. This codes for CASSPRTLQPQHF. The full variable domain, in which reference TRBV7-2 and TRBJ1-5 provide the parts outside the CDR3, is GAGVSQSPSNKVTEKGKDVELRCDPISGHTALYWYRQSLGQGLEFLIYFQGNSAPDKSGLPSDRFSAERTGGSVSTLTIQRTQQEDSAVYLCASSPRTLQPQHFGDGTRLSIL.

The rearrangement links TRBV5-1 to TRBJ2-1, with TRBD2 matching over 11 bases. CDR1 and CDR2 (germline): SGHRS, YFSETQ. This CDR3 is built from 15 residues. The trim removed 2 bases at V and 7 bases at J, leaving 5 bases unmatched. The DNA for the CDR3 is TGCGCCAGCAGCTTTATGACTAGCGGGGTTAATGAGCAGTTCTTC. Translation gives CASSFMTSGVNEQFF.

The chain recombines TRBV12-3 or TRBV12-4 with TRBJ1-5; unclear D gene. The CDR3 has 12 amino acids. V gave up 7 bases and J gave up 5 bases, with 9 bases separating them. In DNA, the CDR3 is TGTGCCAGCACCCTGGGAGATCAGCCCCAGCATTTT. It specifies CASTLGDQPQHF.

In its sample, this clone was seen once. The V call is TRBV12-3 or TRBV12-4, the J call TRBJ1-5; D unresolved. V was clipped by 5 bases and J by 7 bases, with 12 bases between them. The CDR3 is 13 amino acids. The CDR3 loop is CASSRQASQPQHF. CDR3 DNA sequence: TGTGCCAGCAGTAGGCAGGCTTCCCAGCCCCAGCATTTT.

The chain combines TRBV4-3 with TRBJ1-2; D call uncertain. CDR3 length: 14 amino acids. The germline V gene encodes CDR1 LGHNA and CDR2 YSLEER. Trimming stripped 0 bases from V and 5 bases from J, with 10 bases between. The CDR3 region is CASSQEIAEYGYTF. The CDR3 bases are TGCGCCAGCAGCCAAGAAATCGCAGAGTATGGCTACACCTTC.

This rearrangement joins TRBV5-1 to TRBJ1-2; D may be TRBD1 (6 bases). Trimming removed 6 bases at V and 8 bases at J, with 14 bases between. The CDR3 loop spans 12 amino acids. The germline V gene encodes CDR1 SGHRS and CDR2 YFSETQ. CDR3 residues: CASTLDRGGYTF. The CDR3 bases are TGCGCCAGCACCCTGGACAGAGGGGGCTACACCTTC.

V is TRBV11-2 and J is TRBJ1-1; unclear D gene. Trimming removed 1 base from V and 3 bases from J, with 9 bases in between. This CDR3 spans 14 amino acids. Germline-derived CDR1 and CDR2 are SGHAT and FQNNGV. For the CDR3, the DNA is TGTGCCAGCAGCTTAGTTCGGGGTGACACTGAAGCTTTCTTT. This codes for CASSLVRGDTEAFF. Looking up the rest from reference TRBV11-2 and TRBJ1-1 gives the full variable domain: EAGVAQSPRYKIIEKRQSVAFWCNPISGHATLYWYQQILGQGPKLLIQFQNNGVVDDSQLPKDRFSAERLKGVDSTLKIQPAKLEDSAVYLCASSLVRGDTEAFFGQGTRLTVV.

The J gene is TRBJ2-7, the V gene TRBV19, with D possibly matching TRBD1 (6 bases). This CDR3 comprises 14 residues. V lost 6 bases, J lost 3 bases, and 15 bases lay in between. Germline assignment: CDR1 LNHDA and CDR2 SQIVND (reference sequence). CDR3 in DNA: TGTGCCAGTAGCTTTGGGGGCAATAACTACGAGCAGTACTTC. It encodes CASSFGGNNYEQYF. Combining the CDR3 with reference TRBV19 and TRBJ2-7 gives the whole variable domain DGGITQSPKYLFRKEGQNVTLSCEQNLNHDAMYWYRQDPGQGLRLIYYSQIVNDFQKGDIAEGYSVSREKKESFPLTVTSAQKNPTAFYLCASSFGGNNYEQYFGPGTRLTVT.

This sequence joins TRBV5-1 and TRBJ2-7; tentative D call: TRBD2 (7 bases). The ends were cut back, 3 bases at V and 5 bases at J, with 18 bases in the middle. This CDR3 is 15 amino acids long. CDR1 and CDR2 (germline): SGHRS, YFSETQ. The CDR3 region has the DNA TGCGCCAGCAGCTATCTTTCGGGGGGCGGTAACGAGCAGTACTTC. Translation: CASSYLSGGGNEQYF.

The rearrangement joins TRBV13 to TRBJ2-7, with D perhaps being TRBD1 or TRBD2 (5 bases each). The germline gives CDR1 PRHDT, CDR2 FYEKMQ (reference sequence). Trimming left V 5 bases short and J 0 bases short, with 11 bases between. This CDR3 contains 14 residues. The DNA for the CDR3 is TGTGCCAGCAGCCCTCGGGGCGTCTCCTACGAGCAGTACTTC. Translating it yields CASSPRGVSYEQYF.

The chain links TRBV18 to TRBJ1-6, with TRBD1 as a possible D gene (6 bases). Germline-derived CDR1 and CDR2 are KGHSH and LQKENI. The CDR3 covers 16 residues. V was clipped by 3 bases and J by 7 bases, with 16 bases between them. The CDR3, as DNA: TGTGCCAGCTCACCCCAATTGAGACAGGAGAATTCACCCCTCCACTTT. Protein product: CASSPQLRQENSPLHF.

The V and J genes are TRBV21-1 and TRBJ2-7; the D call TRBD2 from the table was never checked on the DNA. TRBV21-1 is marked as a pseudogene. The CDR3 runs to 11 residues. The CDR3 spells CASSKLERRGF. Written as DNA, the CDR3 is TGTGCCAGCAGCAAACTGGAGAGACGGGGCTTC.

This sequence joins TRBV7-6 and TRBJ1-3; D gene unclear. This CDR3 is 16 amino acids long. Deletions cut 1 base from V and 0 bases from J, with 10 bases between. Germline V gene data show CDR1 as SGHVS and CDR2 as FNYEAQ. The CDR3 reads CASSLGRSFSGNTIYF. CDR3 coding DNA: TGTGCCAGCAGCTTAGGACGGAGTTTCTCTGGAAACACCATATATTTT.

In nucleotides, the CDR3 is TGTGCCAGCAGTGAACCCGCCCTGGGTGGGTGGGGTAGAACTAATGAAAAACTGTTTTTT. Its protein product is CASSEPALGGWGRTNEKLFF. This sequence joins TRBV6-1 and TRBJ1-4; no clear D gene. With 2 bases removed from V and 1 base from J, the gap between germline ends came to 23 bases. CDR1 and CDR2 from the germline V gene are MNHNS and SASEGT. This CDR3 spans 20 amino acids.

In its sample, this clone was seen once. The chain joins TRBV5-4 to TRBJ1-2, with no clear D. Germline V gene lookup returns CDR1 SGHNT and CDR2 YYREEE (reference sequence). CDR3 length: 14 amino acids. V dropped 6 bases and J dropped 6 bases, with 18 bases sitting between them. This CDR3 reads CASTLPSNSDGYTF. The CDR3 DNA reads TGTGCCAGCACCCTTCCATCGAATTCGGATGGCTACACCTTC.

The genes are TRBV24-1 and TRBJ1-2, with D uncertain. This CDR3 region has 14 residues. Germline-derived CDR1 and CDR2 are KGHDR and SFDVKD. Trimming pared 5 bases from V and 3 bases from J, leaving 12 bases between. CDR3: CATSGNRVDYGYTF. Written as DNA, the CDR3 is TGTGCCACCAGTGGAAATAGGGTGGACTATGGCTACACCTTC.

As DNA, the CDR3 is TGTGCCAGCAGCGCCCGCCTGGACAGGGCGAATTACAATGAGCAGTTCTTC. Encoded protein: CASSARLDRANYNEQFF. This chain connects TRBV9 to TRBJ2-1, with 8 bases aligning to TRBD1. Trimming cost V 3 bases and J 4 bases; bases outside gene matches: 12. This CDR3 is built from 17 residues. Per the germline V gene, CDR1 is SGDLS and CDR2 is YYNGEE.

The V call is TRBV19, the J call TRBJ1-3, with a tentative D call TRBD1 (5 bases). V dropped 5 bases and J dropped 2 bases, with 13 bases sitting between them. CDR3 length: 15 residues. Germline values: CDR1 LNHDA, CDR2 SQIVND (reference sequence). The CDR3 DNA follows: TGTGCCAGTAGTCCCCACCAGGGAACTGGAAACACCATATATTTT. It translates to CASSPHQGTGNTIYF.

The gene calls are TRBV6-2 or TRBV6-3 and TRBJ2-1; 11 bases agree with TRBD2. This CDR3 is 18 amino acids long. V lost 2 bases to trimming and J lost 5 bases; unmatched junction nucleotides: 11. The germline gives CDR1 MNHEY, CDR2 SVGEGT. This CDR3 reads CASSYPLEGTSGDNEQFF. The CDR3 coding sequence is TGTGCCAGCAGTTACCCCCTTGAAGGGACTAGCGGAGACAATGAGCAGTTCTTC.

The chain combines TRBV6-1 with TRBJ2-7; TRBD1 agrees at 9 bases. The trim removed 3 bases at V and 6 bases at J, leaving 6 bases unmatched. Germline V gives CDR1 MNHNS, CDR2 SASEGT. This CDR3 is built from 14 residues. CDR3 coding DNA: TGTGCCAGCAGTGAGACCGGGACAGGGCGCGAGCAGTACTTC. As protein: CASSETGTGREQYF.

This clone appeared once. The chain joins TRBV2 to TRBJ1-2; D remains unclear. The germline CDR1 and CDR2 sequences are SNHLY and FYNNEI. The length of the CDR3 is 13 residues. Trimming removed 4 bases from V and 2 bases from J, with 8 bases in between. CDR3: CASSVRGNYGYTF. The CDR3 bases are TGTGCCAGCAGTGTCAGAGGCAACTATGGCTACACCTTC. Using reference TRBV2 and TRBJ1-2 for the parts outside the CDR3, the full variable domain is EPEVTQTPSHQVTQMGQEVILRCVPISNHLYFYWYRQILGQKVEFLVSFYNNEISEKSEIFDDQFSVERPDGSNFTLKIRSTKLEDSAMYFCASSVRGNYGYTFGSGTRLTVV.

The CDR3 reads CAISGAAAEEKLFF. The DNA for the CDR3 is TGTGCCATCAGTGGGGCGGCGGCGGAGGAAAAACTGTTTTTT. This sequence joins TRBV10-3 and TRBJ1-4; the D is unclear. CDR1 is ENHRY, CDR2 SYGVKD, per germline. This CDR3 has 14 amino acids. The V and J ends lost 4 bases and 8 bases respectively, with 14 bases between them.

In nucleotides, the CDR3 is TGTGCCAGTAGTATAATGGGGGGCAATGAGCAGTTCTTC. Translation gives CASSIMGGNEQFF. This sequence joins TRBV19 and TRBJ2-1; TRBD2 might be the D (6 bases). CDR3 length: 13 residues. The ends were cut back, 2 bases at V and 6 bases at J, with 8 bases in the middle. From germline, CDR1 is LNHDA and CDR2 SQIVND (reference sequence).

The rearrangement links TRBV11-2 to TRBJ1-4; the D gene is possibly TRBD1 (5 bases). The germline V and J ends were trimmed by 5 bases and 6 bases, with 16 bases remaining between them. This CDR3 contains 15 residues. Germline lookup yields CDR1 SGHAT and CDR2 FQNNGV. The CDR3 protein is CASSAGRRGHEKLFF. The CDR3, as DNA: TGTGCCAGCAGCGCCGGACGGAGGGGCCATGAAAAACTGTTTTTT.

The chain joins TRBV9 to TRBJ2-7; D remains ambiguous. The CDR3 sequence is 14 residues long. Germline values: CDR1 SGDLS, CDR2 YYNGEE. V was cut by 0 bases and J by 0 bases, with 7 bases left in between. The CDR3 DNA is TGTGCCAGCAGCGTAGTCGGTAGCTCCTACGAGCAGTACTTC. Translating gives CASSVVGSSYEQYF.

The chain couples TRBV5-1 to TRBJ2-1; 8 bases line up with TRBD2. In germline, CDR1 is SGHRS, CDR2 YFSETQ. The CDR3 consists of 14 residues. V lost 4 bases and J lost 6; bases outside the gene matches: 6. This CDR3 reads CASSITGGPNEQFF. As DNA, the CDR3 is TGCGCCAGCAGCATAACGGGGGGGCCCAATGAGCAGTTCTTC.